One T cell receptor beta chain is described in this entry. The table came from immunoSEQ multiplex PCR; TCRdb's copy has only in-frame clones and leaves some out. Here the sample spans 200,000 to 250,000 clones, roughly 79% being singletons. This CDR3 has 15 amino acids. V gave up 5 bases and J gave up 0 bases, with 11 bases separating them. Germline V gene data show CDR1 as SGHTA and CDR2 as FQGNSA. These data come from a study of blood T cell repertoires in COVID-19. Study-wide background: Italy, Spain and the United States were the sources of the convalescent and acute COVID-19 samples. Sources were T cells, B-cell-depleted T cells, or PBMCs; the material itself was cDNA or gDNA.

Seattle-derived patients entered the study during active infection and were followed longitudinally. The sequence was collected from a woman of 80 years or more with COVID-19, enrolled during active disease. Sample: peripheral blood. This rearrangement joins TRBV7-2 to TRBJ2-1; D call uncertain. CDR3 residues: CASSPRGLSYNEQFF. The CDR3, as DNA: TGTGCCAGCAGCCCCCGAGGCCTCTCCTACAATGAGCAGTTCTTC. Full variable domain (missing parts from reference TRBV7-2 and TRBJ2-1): GAGVSQSPSNKVTEKGKDVELRCDPISGHTALYWYRQSLGQGLEFLIYFQGNSAPDKSGLPSDRFSAERTGGSVSTLTIQRTQQEDSAVYLCASSPRGLSYNEQFFGPGTRLTVL.